The 3 T cell receptor beta chains presented below share a single source sample, sequenced in a study of T cell repertoires in cytomegalovirus infection. These receptors have no identified antigens. TCRdb reanalysed the reads using MiXCR and keeps one entry per CDR3 protein. The data contain 550,000 to 700,000 distinct CDR3 sequences, roughly 43% of them singletons. The source material was cultured PBMCs, sampled from culture after CMV antigen stimulation. These receptors were obtained from a human donor in good health (CMV status not recorded). Some clones in this sample may be carry-over from other donors' samples.

The rearrangement joins TRBV6-2 or TRBV6-3 to TRBJ2-5, with D perhaps TRBD2 (6 bases). V gave up 2 bases and J gave up 5 bases, with 9 bases separating them. The CDR3 covers 13 residues. Germline V CDR1 and CDR2: MNHEY, SVGEGT. The CDR3 reads CASSYPSVETQYF. The CDR3 coding sequence is TGTGCCAGCAGTTACCCTAGCGTGGAGACCCAGTACTTC.

V is TRBV7-9 and J is TRBJ2-7, with D maybe TRBD1 (6 bases). There are 14 residues in the CDR3. Germline CDR1 SEHNR, CDR2 FQNEAQ (reference sequence). Trimming pared 5 bases from V and 5 bases from J, leaving 16 bases between. CDR3: CASSDPDRTDEQYF. CDR3 DNA sequence: TGTGCCAGCAGCGACCCCGACAGGACAGACGAGCAGTACTTC. The full variable domain, with the rest looked up from reference TRBV7-9 and TRBJ2-7, is DTGVSQNPRHKITKRGQNVTFRCDPISEHNRLYWYRQTLGQGPEFLTYFQNEAQLEKSRLLSDRFSAERPKGSFSTLEIQRTEQGDSAMYLCASSDPDRTDEQYFGPGTRLTVT.

In this sample, this clonotype turned up many times. J is TRBJ2-7 and V is TRBV7-2; 10 nucleotides align to TRBD1. J gave up 4 bases and V 5 bases, and 8 bases lay outside the gene matches. The length of the CDR3 is 15 residues. Germline values: CDR1 SGHTA, CDR2 FQGNSA. In nucleotides, the CDR3 is TGTGCCAGCAGCATACAACCGGGACAGGGGTACGAGCAGTACTTC. Protein product: CASSIQPGQGYEQYF.